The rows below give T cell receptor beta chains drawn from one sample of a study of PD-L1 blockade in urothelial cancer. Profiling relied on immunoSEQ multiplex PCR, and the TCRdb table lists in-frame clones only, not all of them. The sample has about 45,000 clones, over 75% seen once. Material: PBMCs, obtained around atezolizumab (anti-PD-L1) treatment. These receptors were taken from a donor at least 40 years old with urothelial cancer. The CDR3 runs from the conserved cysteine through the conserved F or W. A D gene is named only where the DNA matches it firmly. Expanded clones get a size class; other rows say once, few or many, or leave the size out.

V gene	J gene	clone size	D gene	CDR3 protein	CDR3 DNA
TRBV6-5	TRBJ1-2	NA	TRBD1	CASRPGTGNGYGYTF	TGTGCCAGCAGACCTGGGACAGGGAATGGCTATGGCTACACCTTC
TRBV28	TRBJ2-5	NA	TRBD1	CASSPDRAFGETQYF	TGTGCCAGCAGCCCCGACAGGGCCTTCGGGGAGACCCAGTACTTC
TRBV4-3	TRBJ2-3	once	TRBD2	CASSQWAGGVTDTQYF	TGCGCCAGCAGCCAATGGGCGGGAGGGGTTACAGATACGCAGTATTTT
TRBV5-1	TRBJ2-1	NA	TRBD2	CASSPPSGGGPWSEQFF	TGCGCCAGCAGCCCCCCCTCGGGGGGAGGGCCGTGGAGTGAGCAGTTCTTC
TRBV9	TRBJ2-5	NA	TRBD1	CASSVALDRGGETQYF	TGTGCCAGCAGCGTAGCTCTGGACAGGGGTGGGGAGACCCAGTACTTC
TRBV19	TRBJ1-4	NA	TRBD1	CASVHRGSDEKLFF	TGTGCCAGTGTTCACAGGGGCAGCGATGAAAAACTGTTTTTT
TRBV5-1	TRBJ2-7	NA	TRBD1	CASSNRDRLRYEQYF	TGCGCCAGCAGCAACCGGGACAGACTTCGCTACGAGCAGTACTTC
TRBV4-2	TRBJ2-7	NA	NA	CASSQVGSPDEQYF	TGTGCCAGCAGCCAAGTGGGCTCCCCGGACGAGCAGTACTTC
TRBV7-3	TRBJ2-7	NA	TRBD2	CASSLNHGGSGSYEQYF	TGTGCCAGCAGCTTAAATCACGGGGGTAGCGGGAGTTACGAGCAGTACTTC
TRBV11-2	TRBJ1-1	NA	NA	CASTPPVGSTEAFF	TGTGCCAGCACCCCCCCGGTCGGGAGCACTGAAGCTTTCTTT
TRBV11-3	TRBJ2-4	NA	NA	CASSGFSGPKNIQYF	TGTGCCAGCAGCGGGTTTAGCGGCCCCAAAAACATTCAGTACTTC
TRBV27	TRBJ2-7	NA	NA	CASRRDIGRYEQYF	TGTGCCAGCAGGAGGGACATTGGACGTTACGAGCAGTACTTC
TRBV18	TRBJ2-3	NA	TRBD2	CASSPPSGSSVDTQYF	TGTGCCAGCTCACCACCTAGCGGGAGCTCGGTAGATACGCAGTATTTT
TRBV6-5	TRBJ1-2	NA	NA	CASRGTRVIGYTF	TGTGCCAGCAGGGGCACCCGAGTGATCGGCTACACCTTC
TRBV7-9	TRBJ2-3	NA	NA	CASRPKGLLNGDTQYF	TGTGCCAGCAGACCAAAAGGACTCCTGAACGGGGATACGCAGTATTTT
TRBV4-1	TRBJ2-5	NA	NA	CASSAVTKWETQYF	TGCGCCAGCAGCGCGGTCACAAAGTGGGAGACCCAGTACTTC
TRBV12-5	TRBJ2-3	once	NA	CASASGGPTDTQYF	TGTGCTAGTGCCTCCGGGGGGCCAACAGATACGCAGTATTTT
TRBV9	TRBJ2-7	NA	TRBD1	CASSPRDREGQYF	TGTGCCAGCAGCCCCCGGGACAGGGAAGGGCAGTACTTC
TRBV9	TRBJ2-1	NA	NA	CASTPPGGNEQFF	TGTGCCAGCACCCCCCCCGGAGGCAATGAGCAGTTCTTC
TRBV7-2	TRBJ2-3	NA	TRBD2	CASSLERGSTDTQYF	TGTGCCAGCAGCTTAGAGCGGGGAAGCACAGATACGCAGTATTTT
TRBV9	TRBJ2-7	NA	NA	CASSSGHSYEQYF	TGTGCCAGCAGCTCGGGACATTCCTACGAGCAGTACTTC
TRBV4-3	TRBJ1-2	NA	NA	CASSQSRGGVYGYTF	TGCGCCAGCAGCCAATCCCGCGGGGGGGTCTATGGCTACACCTTC
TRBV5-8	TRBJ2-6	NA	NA	CASSFVSRGANVLTF	TGTGCCAGCAGCTTTGTTTCGAGAGGGGCCAACGTCCTGACTTTC
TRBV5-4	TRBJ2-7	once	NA	CASSHRVVGEQYF	TGTGCCAGCAGCCACAGGGTAGTCGGCGAGCAGTACTTC
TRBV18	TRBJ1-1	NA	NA	CASSTVRENTEAFF	TGTGCCAGCTCTACAGTGAGGGAGAACACTGAAGCTTTCTTT
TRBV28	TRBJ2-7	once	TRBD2	CASRPTGTSDKQYF	TGTGCCAGCAGACCGACCGGGACTAGCGACAAGCAGTACTTC
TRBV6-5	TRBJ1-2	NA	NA	CAAGQANYGYTF	TGTGCCGCGGGGCAGGCTAACTATGGCTACACCTTC
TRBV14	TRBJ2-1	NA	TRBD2	CASSQVAGMNNEQFF	TGTGCCAGCAGCCAAGTAGCGGGAATGAACAATGAGCAGTTCTTC
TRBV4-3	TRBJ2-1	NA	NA	CASSQDPVSYNEQFF	TGCGCCAGCAGCCAAGATCCGGTTTCCTACAATGAGCAGTTCTTC
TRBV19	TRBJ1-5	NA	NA	CATRGDPNQPQHF	TGTGCCACCAGAGGAGACCCAAATCAGCCCCAGCATTTT
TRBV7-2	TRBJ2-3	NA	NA	CASSFRGTRPTDTQYF	TGTGCCAGCAGCTTCAGGGGGACTCGCCCCACAGATACGCAGTATTTT
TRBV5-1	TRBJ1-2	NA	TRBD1	CASSPGQQLNYGYTF	TGCGCCAGCAGCCCGGGACAGCAACTCAACTATGGCTACACCTTC
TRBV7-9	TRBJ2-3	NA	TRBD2	CASSPQGLAGGYTDTQYF	TGTGCCAGCAGCCCCCAGGGGCTAGCGGGAGGGTACACAGATACGCAGTATTTT
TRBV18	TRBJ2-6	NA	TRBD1	CASSPGDRGVSGANVLTF	TGTGCCAGCTCACCGGGGGACAGGGGGGTCTCTGGGGCCAACGTCCTGACTTTC
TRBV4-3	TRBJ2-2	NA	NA	CASSQRRAGAGELFF	TGCGCCAGCAGCCAACGCCGGGCCGGGGCCGGGGAGCTGTTTTTT
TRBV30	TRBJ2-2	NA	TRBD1	CAWSPGTGTFGELFF	TGTGCCTGGAGTCCCGGGACAGGGACGTTCGGGGAGCTGTTTTTT
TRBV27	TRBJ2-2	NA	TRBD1	CASSPQGEIAGELFF	TGTGCCAGCAGTCCACAGGGGGAGATTGCCGGGGAGCTGTTTTTT
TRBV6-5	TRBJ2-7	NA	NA	CASSYSKSGIYEQYF	TGTGCCAGCAGTTACTCGAAGTCGGGAATCTACGAGCAGTACTTC
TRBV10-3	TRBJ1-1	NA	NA	CAIRDGHSNTEAFF	TGTGCCATCAGGGACGGACACTCGAACACTGAAGCTTTCTTT
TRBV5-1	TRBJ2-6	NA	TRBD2	CASSPWTSGSSVGGANVLTF	TGCGCCAGCAGCCCCTGGACTAGCGGGAGCTCGGTGGGAGGGGCCAACGTCCTGACTTTC
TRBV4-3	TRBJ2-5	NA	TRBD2	CASSQGLAVETQYF	TGCGCCAGCAGCCAAGGACTAGCGGTAGAGACCCAGTACTTC
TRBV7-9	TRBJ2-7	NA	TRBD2	CASSLAGAGGVGEQYF	TGTGCCAGCAGCTTAGCGGGGGCGGGAGGCGTAGGCGAGCAGTACTTC
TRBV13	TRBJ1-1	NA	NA	CASSPPRGTEAFF	TGTGCCAGCAGCCCCCCCAGGGGCACTGAAGCTTTCTTT